The TCR beta chain under discussion was sequenced for a study of blood T cell repertoires in COVID-19. Study-wide context: Samples representing acute and convalescent COVID-19 were sourced from the United States, Italy and Spain. The cDNA or gDNA used as material had been derived from T cells, B-cell-depleted T cells, or PBMCs.

With V trimmed by 8 bases and J by 4 bases, 4 bases remained unmatched. CDR3 length equals 13 residues. Germline CDR1 is WSHSY and CDR2 is SAAADI. Assay used: immunoSEQ multiplex PCR; TCRdb lists only in-frame clones, some missing. Of some 210,000 clones listed, around 83% are singletons. Sample: peripheral blood. This sequence originates from a man aged 50 to 59 with active or convalescent COVID-19. The chain carries TRBV10-2 and TRBJ1-4; 7 nucleotides agree with TRBD1. In nucleotides, the CDR3 is TGCGCCAGCCGGGACAGATATAATGAAAAACTGTTTTTT. The encoded protein is CASRDRYNEKLFF.